A single sample is the source of the 16 T cell receptor gamma chains below, sequenced in a study of Vδ1+ human thymocytes. Whole-study findings and limits: Highly polyclonal TRG and TRD repertoires with Gaussian CDR3 length distributions appeared in thymus.

Extracted RNA was reverse transcribed into cDNA. Pooled V-gene forward primers with one constant-region reverse primer generated the CDR3 amplicons by multiplex PCR. TCRdb re-called clones from the multiplex PCR reads using CATT. The table includes roughly 9,300 gamma-chain clones, less than 70% detected once. Their cognate antigens are unknown. Sequencing was carried out using Vdelta1+ gamma-delta thymocytes from the thymus. Subset: FACS-sorted CD3+ TCRalphabeta- TCRVdelta1+ TCRVdelta2- thymocytes. The receptors derive from a girl under three years old who had congenital heart surgery.

The rearrangement joins TRGV4 to TRGJ1 or TRGJ2. Since TCRdb gives no J gene, matching the DNA to germline was used here to assign it. J gave up 4 bases and V 10 bases, and 7 bases lay outside the gene matches. Looked up from germline, CDR1 is EGSTGY and CDR2 is YDSYTSSV. This CDR3 comprises 11 residues. The CDR3 nucleotides are TGTGCCACTTCAGTCTATTATAAGAAACTCTTT. Translated: CATSVYYKKLF.

This chain uses TRGV2 with TRGJ1 or TRGJ2. Assignment of the J gene here rests on matching the DNA to germline, because TCRdb gives none. Germline CDR1 EGSNGY, CDR2 YDSYNSKV. J gave up 6 bases and V 12 bases, and 11 bases lay outside the gene matches. The CDR3 contains 11 residues. The CDR3 region has the DNA TGTGCCCCGGAACGGGGTTATAAGAAACTCTTT. Translation: CAPERGYKKLF.

V gene TRGV9 combines with J gene TRGJP. TCRdb is silent on the J gene; assignment here came from matching the DNA to germline. The V gene's germline CDR1 is GITISATS and CDR2 ISYDGTV (reference sequence). The J segment lost 4 bases and the V segment lost 6 bases, leaving 6 bases of the junction unmatched. The length of the CDR3 is 16 residues. The chain's CDR3 is CALWWGQELGKKIKVF. In DNA form, the CDR3 reads TGTGCCTTGTGGTGGGGACAAGAGTTGGGCAAAAAAATCAAGGTATTT.

A word on this clone: An end of the junction differs from the germline gene, which may be a read error. V usage is TRGV8 and J usage is TRGJP2. Assignment of the J gene here rests on matching the DNA to germline, because TCRdb gives none. From germline, CDR1 is VENAVY and CDR2 YDSYNSRV. This CDR3 is 12 amino acids long. CDR3 loop: CAAWDSDWIKTF. CDR3 nucleotides: TGTGCCGCCTGGGATAGTGATTGGATCAAGACGTTT.

This clone was observed a few times. This sequence joins TRGV9 and TRGJ1 or TRGJ2. Here the J gene was assigned by germline matching of the DNA, as TCRdb has none. Looked up from germline, CDR1 is GITISATS and CDR2 is ISYDGTV (reference sequence). The CDR3 runs to 15 residues. The ends lost 0 bases at V and 0 bases at J; junction bases unmatched: 5. This CDR3 is CALWEVQWNYYKKLF. DNA for the CDR3: TGTGCCTTGTGGGAGGTGCAGTGGAATTATTATAAGAAACTCTTT.

This sequence joins TRGV4 and TRGJ1 or TRGJ2. TCRdb is silent on the J gene; assignment here came from matching the DNA to germline. J gave up 3 bases and V 5 bases, and 16 bases lay outside the gene matches. The CDR3 totals 16 residues. Germline V gene sequence: CDR1 EGSTGY, CDR2 YDSYTSSV. The CDR3 loop reads CATWALKGVTYYKKLF. In nucleotides, the CDR3 is TGTGCCACCTGGGCCTTAAAGGGGGTTACTTATTATAAGAAACTCTTT.

Comment on this clone: The same CDR3 can be traced to other DNA sequences in this sample. The rearrangement joins TRGV9 to TRGJ1 or TRGJ2. No J segment appears in TCRdb, so it was assigned here by matching the sequence to germline. CDR3 length: 13 residues. Looked up from germline, CDR1 is GITISATS and CDR2 is ISYDGTV (reference sequence). V lost 2 bases to trimming and J lost 2 bases; unmatched junction nucleotides: 3. The CDR3 DNA reads TGTGCCTTGTGGGAGGCACATTATTATAAGAAACTCTTT. Its translation is CALWEAHYYKKLF.

Points on this clone: Different DNA sequences within this sample yield the same CDR3. The chain couples TRGV3 to TRGJ1 or TRGJ2. TCRdb does not report a J gene; here it was assigned by matching the DNA to germline references. Per the germline V gene, CDR1 is VTNTFY and CDR2 is YDVSTARD (reference sequence). The CDR3 has 14 residues. V trimming: 0 bases; J trimming: 4 bases; junction bases outside the gene matches: 6. CDR3 residues: CATWDRPGYYKKLF. CDR3 in DNA: TGTGCCACCTGGGACAGGCCTGGGTATTATAAGAAACTCTTT.

This sequence joins TRGV4 and TRGJ1 or TRGJ2. TCRdb does not report a J gene; here it was assigned by matching the DNA to germline references. CDR1 EGSTGY and CDR2 YDSYTSSV come from the germline V gene. V trimming: 1 base; J trimming: 7 bases; junction bases outside the gene matches: 10. The CDR3 is 14 residues long. CDR3: CATWDGLILYKKLF. As DNA, the CDR3 is TGTGCCACCTGGGATGGCCTGATTCTCTATAAGAAACTCTTT.

The chain recombines TRGV8 with TRGJ1 or TRGJ2. No J gene is reported in TCRdb; it was inferred here by comparing the DNA with germline. From germline, CDR1 is VENAVY and CDR2 YDSYNSRV. J was trimmed by 6 bases and V by 1 base; bases with no gene match: 6. The CDR3 is 13 residues long. Here the CDR3 DNA reads TGTGCCACCTGGGATAGAGCTCTTTATAAGAAACTCTTT. Amino acids: CATWDRALYKKLF.

The chain employs TRGV5 and TRGJ1 or TRGJ2. This CDR3 comprises 14 residues. Trimming removed 0 bases from V and 0 bases from J; junction bases left unmatched: 2. The germline CDR1 and CDR2 sequences are VINAFY and YDVSNSKD. This CDR3 is CATWDRSNYYKKLF. DNA of the CDR3: TGTGCCACCTGGGACAGGTCGAATTATTATAAGAAACTCTTT.

The chain carries TRGV8 and TRGJ1 or TRGJ2. In the absence of a J gene in TCRdb, the DNA was matched to germline to assign it here. CDR3 length: 12 residues. V was clipped by 6 bases and J by 7 bases; unmatched bases: 9. Germline V lookup: CDR1 VENAVY, CDR2 YDSYNSRV. The CDR3 spells CATWSPGYKKLF. The CDR3 DNA sequence: TGTGCCACCTGGTCCCCGGGATATAAGAAACTCTTT.

This clone was detected a few times. The chain employs TRGV4 and TRGJ1 or TRGJ2. The V and J ends lost 4 bases and 3 bases, in that order; junction bases with no gene match: 9. Germline values: CDR1 EGSTGY, CDR2 YDSYTSSV. The length of the CDR3 is 14 residues. The CDR3 region is CATWDGTPYYKKLF. CDR3 in DNA: TGTGCCACCTGGGACGGAACCCCTTATTATAAGAAACTCTTT.

In this sample, this clone turned up a few times. V gene TRGV2 combines with J gene TRGJ1 or TRGJ2. The junction had 14 bases not matched to a gene; V was cut back by 0 bases and J by 12 bases. Germline assignment: CDR1 EGSNGY and CDR2 YDSYNSKV. This CDR3 is 14 amino acids long. DNA of the CDR3: TGTGCCACCTGGGACGGGGTAAGGTTCCGCAGGAAACTCTTT. Amino acids: CATWDGVRFRRKLF.

The rearrangement joins TRGV2 to TRGJ1 or TRGJ2. In the absence of a J gene in TCRdb, the DNA was matched to germline to assign it here. CDR1 and CDR2 (germline): EGSNGY, YDSYNSKV. Trimming cost V 0 bases and J 0 bases; bases outside gene matches: 5. The CDR3 has 15 amino acids. The CDR3 reads CATWDGQSNYYKKLF. The CDR3 DNA sequence: TGTGCCACCTGGGACGGGCAGTCGAATTATTATAAGAAACTCTTT.

The V and J genes are TRGV9 and TRGJ1 or TRGJ2. TCRdb leaves out the J gene; it was filled in here by matching the DNA to germline. The V segment lost 2 bases and the J segment 8 bases; nucleotides outside the gene matches: 6. Germline V gives CDR1 GITISATS, CDR2 ISYDGTV (reference sequence). The CDR3 sequence is 12 residues long. The CDR3 sequence: CALWEATHKKLF. The CDR3, as DNA: TGTGCCTTGTGGGAGGCCACCCATAAGAAACTCTTT.